This T cell receptor (beta chain) was captured in a study of blood T cell repertoires in COVID-19. Looking at the study overall: T cells, B-cell-depleted T cells, or PBMCs supplied cDNA or gDNA.

Per the original data handling: By means of reference gene primer amplification, nucleated cell counts were estimated. TCRdb's copy holds only in-frame clones and misses some; the assay was immunoSEQ multiplex PCR. V and J calls and clone size follow that table, whereas D and trimming were derived from the DNA. The sample shows about 87,000 clones, roughly 86% of them seen only once. This receptor was taken from a man aged 40-50 years with acute or convalescent COVID-19. Sequencing used peripheral blood.

CDR3 region: CSVSPDRDEQYF. CDR3 nucleotide sequence: TGCAGCGTTTCCCCGGACAGGGACGAGCAGTACTTC. This rearrangement joins TRBV29-1 to TRBJ2-7; 8 bases are shared with TRBD1. The V gene's germline CDR1 is SQVTM and CDR2 ANQGSEA. Germline trimming cut 5 bases from V and 5 bases from J; bases unmatched to any gene: 5. The CDR3 sequence is 12 residues long.